The entry that follows covers one T cell receptor beta chain sequence. Its antigen is still unknown. TCRdb's table, derived via immunoSEQ multiplex PCR, lists solely in-frame clones and lacks some. This table has some 2,500,000 clones, roughly 90% appearing once. Donors were healthy HIV-negative adults without recently reported acute infections or vaccinations. The data originate from a study of shared clonotypes between healthy human individuals. Broader study findings: Naive CD4 clonotypes were shared across a handful of donors at about 5.2%. The donor pool, a small one, limited the genetic and exposure-history diversity represented.

This TCR derives from a man aged 18-30 years in good health. Some clones in this sample may be carry-over from other donors' samples. The specimen was naive CD4+ T cells from PBMCs. As for subset: CD45RA+ positively selected.

The CDR3 here is CASSFGGPGEAFF. The CDR3 nucleotides are TGTGCCAGCAGTTTCGGGGGCCCTGGGGAAGCTTTCTTT. The chain links TRBV28 to TRBJ1-1; D might be TRBD1 (6 bases). From germline, CDR1 is MDHEN and CDR2 SYDVKM. Trimming shortened V by 3 bases and J by 8 bases, and 13 bases separated the two germline ends. CDR3 size: 13 residues.